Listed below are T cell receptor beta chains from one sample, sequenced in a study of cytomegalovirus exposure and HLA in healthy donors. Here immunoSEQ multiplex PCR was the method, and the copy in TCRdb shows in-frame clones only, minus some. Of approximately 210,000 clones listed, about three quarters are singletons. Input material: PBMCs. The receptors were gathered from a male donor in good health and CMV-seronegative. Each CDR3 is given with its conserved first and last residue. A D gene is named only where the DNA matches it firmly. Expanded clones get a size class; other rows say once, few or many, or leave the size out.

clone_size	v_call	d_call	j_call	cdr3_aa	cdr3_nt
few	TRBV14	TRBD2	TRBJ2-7	CASSQSGTILRKQYF	TGTGCCAGCAGCCAATCCGGGACTATCCTACGAAAGCAGTACTTC
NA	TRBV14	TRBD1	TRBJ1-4	CASSQDPDRGGEKLFF	TGTGCCAGCAGCCAAGACCCCGACAGGGGGGGCGAAAAACTGTTTTTT
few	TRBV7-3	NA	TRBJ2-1	CASSLANEQFF	TGTGCCAGCAGCTTGGCAAATGAGCAGTTCTTC
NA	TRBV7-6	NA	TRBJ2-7	CASSLGSNSRIYEQYF	TGTGCCAGCAGCTTAGGTAGTAACAGTCGAATCTACGAGCAGTACTTC
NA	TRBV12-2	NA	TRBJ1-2	CASRLEIGEGGNYGYTF	TGTGCAAGTCGCTTAGAAATAGGGGAGGGGGGGAACTATGGCTACACCTTC
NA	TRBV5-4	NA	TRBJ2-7	CASSLPGMSSYEQYF	TGTGCCAGCAGCTTGCCAGGTATGAGCTCCTACGAGCAGTACTTC
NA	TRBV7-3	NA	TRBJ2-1	CASSLTGNEQFF	TGTGCCAGCAGCTTGACAGGCAATGAGCAGTTCTTC
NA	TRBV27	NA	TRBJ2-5	CASSTGQYQETQYF	TGTGCCAGCAGTACAGGACAGTATCAAGAGACCCAGTACTTC
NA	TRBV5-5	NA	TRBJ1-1	CASSQGPNTEAFF	TGTGCCAGCAGCCAGGGGCCCAACACTGAAGCTTTCTTT
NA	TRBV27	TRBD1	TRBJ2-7	CASSPRDSAYEQYF	TGTGCCAGCAGTCCCCGGGACAGCGCCTACGAGCAGTACTTC
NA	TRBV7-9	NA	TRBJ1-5	CASGREDQPQHF	TGTGCCAGCGGTCGCGAAGATCAGCCCCAGCATTTT
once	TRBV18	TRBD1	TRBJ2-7	CASSLTGAGGAYEQYF	TGTGCCAGCTCACTAACAGGGGCAGGGGGTGCCTACGAGCAGTACTTC
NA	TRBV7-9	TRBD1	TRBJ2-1	CASSLARDRGEQFF	TGTGCCAGCAGCTTAGCGCGGGACAGGGGGGAGCAGTTCTTC
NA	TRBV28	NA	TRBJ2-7	CASSPPTVPSYEQYF	TGTGCCAGCAGTCCCCCGACAGTCCCCTCCTACGAGCAGTACTTC
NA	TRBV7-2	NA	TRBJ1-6	CASSFRQPYNSPLHF	TGTGCCAGCAGCTTCAGACAACCATATAATTCACCCCTCCACTTT
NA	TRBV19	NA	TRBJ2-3	CATTGLADTQYF	TGTGCCACCACAGGGTTAGCAGATACGCAGTATTTT
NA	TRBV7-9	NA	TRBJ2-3	CASSSTPDTQYF	TGTGCCAGCAGCTCTACTCCAGATACGCAGTATTTT
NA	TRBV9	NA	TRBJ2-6	CASSVEGAGANVLTF	TGTGCCAGCAGCGTAGAAGGGGCTGGGGCCAACGTCCTGACTTTC
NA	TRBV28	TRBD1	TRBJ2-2	CASSFRTGVTGELFF	TGTGCCAGCAGTTTTAGGACAGGGGTCACCGGGGAGCTGTTTTTT
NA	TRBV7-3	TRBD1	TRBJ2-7	CASSSEGASYEQYF	TGTGCCAGCAGCTCCGAGGGGGCATCCTACGAGCAGTACTTC
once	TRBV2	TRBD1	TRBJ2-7	CASSESPAGTGKSEQYF	TGTGCCAGCAGTGAATCCCCCGCCGGGACAGGGAAAAGCGAGCAGTACTTC
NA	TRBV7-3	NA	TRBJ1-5	CASSLGQSNQPQHF	TGTGCCAGCAGCTTAGGGCAGAGCAATCAGCCCCAGCATTTT
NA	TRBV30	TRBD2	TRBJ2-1	CAWGIAGGQQFF	TGTGCCTGGGGCATAGCGGGAGGCCAGCAGTTCTTC
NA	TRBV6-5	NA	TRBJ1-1	CASNQTEAFF	TGTGCCAGCAATCAAACTGAAGCTTTCTTT
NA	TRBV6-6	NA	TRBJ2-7	CASSSRGGGKFEQYF	TGTGCCAGCAGTTCAAGGGGGGGCGGAAAGTTCGAGCAGTACTTC
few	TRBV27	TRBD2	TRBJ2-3	CASSVLAGVRADTQYF	TGTGCCAGCAGTGTCTTAGCGGGTGTTAGGGCAGATACGCAGTATTTT
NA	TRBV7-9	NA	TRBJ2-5	CASSRRGLGETQYF	TGTGCCAGCAGCCGGAGGGGGCTGGGGGAGACCCAGTACTTC
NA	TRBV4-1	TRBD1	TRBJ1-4	CASRLLVQGNEKLFF	TGCGCCAGCAGACTCCTCGTACAGGGGAATGAAAAACTGTTTTTT
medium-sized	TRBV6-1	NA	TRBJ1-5	CARGGRNQPQHF	TGTGCCAGGGGGGGGAGGAATCAGCCCCAGCATTTT
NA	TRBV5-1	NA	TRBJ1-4	CASNPGLLYTTNEKLFF	TGCGCCAGCAACCCGGGTCTCCTATACACCACTAATGAAAAACTGTTTTTT
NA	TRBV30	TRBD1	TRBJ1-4	CAWSSGTANEKLFF	TGTGCCTGGAGCTCCGGGACAGCTAATGAAAAACTGTTTTTT
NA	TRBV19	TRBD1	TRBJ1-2	CASSMVRFTGQGRFRAMGYGYTF	TGTGCCAGTAGTATGGTACGATTCACCGGACAGGGCAGGTTTAGGGCTATGGGCTATGGCTACACCTTC
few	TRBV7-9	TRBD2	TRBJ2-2	CSSSLGREGTGELFF	TGTTCCAGCAGCTTGGGCAGGGAGGGCACCGGGGAGCTGTTTTTT
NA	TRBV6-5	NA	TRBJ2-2	CASRTGNTGELFF	TGTGCCAGCCGGACGGGAAACACCGGGGAGCTGTTTTTT
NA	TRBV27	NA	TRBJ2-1	CASSSRVRDNEQFF	TGTGCCAGCAGTTCCAGGGTTCGGGACAATGAGCAGTTCTTC
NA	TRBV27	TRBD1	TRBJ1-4	CASSLEFQDRELDGEKLFF	TGTGCCAGCAGTTTAGAATTTCAGGACAGGGAGTTGGATGGAGAAAAACTGTTTTTT
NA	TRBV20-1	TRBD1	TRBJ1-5	CSAWDSQPQHF	TGCAGTGCATGGGACAGTCAGCCCCAGCATTTT
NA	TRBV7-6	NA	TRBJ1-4	CASSAETGGNEKLFF	TGTGCCAGCAGCGCTGAGACAGGTGGTAATGAAAAACTGTTTTTT
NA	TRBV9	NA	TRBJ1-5	CASSAGLLSNQPQHF	TGTGCCAGCAGCGCGGGGTTACTTAGCAATCAGCCCCAGCATTTT
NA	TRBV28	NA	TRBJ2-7	CASSSPGEDYEQYF	TGTGCCAGCAGTTCCCCCGGGGAAGACTACGAGCAGTACTTC
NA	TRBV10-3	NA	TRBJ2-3	CAIMTGDRTDTQYF	TGTGCCATCATGACGGGGGACCGCACAGATACGCAGTATTTT
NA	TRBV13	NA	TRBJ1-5	CASSLGRLNQPQHF	TGTGCCAGCAGCTTAGGCAGACTCAATCAGCCCCAGCATTTT
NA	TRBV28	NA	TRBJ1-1	CASSMGGFLAFF	TGTGCCAGCAGCATGGGGGGTTTTTTGGCTTTCTTT
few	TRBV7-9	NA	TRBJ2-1	CASRPGGPGNEQFF	TGTGCCAGCAGACCCGGGGGGCCCGGCAATGAGCAGTTCTTC
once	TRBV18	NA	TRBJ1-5	CASSPRVAGSNQPQHF	TGTGCCAGCTCACCACGGGTAGCAGGGAGCAATCAGCCCCAGCATTTT
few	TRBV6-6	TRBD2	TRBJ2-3	CASSYQAGGADTQYF	TGTGCCAGCAGTTACCAAGCGGGGGGTGCAGATACGCAGTATTTT